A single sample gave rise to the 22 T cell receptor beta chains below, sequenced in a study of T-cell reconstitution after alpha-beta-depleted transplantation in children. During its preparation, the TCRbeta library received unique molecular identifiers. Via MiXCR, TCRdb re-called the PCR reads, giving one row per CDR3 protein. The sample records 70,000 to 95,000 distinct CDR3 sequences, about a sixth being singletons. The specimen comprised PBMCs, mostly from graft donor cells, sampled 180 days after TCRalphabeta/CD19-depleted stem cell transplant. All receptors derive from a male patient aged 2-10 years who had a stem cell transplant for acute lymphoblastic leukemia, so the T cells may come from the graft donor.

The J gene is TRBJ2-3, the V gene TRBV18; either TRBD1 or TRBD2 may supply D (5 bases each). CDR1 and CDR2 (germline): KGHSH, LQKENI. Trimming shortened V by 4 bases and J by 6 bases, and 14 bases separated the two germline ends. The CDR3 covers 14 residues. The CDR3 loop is CASSLTGTMDTQYF. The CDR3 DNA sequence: TGTGCCAGCTCACTTACCGGGACGATGGATACGCAGTATTTT.

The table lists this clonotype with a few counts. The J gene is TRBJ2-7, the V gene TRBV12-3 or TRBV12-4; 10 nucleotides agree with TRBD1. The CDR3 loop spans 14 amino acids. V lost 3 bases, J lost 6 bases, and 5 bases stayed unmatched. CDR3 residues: CASSLGTGDVEQYF. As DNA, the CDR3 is TGTGCCAGCAGTTTGGGGACAGGGGACGTCGAGCAGTACTTC.

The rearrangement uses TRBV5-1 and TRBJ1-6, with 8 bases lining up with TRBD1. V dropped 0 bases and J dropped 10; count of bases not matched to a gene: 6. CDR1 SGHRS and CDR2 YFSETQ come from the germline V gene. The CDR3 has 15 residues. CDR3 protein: CASSLDPTGESPLHF. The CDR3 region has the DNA TGCGCCAGCAGCTTGGATCCGACAGGGGAATCACCCCTCCACTTT.

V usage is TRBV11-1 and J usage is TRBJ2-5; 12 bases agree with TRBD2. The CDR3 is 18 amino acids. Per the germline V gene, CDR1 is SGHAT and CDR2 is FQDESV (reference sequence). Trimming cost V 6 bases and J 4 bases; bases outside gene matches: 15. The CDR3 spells CASSLRDRLAGVGETQYF. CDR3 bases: TGTGCCAGCAGTTTACGGGATCGACTAGCGGGGGTCGGAGAGACCCAGTACTTC.

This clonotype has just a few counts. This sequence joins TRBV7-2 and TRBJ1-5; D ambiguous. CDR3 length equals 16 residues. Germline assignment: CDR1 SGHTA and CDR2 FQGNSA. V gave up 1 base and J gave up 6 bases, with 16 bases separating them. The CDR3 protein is CASSLGPLGSGQPQHF. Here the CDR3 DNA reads TGTGCCAGCAGCTTAGGACCTCTGGGATCAGGTCAGCCCCAGCATTTT.

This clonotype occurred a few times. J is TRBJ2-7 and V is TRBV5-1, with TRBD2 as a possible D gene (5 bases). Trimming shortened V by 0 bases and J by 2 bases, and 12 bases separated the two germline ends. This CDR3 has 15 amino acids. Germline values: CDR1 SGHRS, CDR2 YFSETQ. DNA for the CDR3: TGCGCCAGCAGCTTGGTCCCAGCGGAAGCCTACGAGCAGTACTTC. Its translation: CASSLVPAEAYEQYF.

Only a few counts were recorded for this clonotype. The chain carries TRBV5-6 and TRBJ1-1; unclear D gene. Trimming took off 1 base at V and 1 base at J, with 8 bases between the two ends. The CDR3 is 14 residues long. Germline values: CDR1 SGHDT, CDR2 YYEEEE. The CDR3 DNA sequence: TGTGCCAGCAGCTTGCCAGCGACGAACACTGAAGCTTTCTTT. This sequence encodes CASSLPATNTEAFF. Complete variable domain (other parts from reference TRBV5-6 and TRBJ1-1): DAGVTQSPTHLIKTRGQQVTLRCSPKSGHDTVSWYQQALGQGPQFIFQYYEEEERQRGNFPDRFSGHQFPNYSSELNVNALLLGDSALYLCASSLPATNTEAFFGQGTRLTVV.

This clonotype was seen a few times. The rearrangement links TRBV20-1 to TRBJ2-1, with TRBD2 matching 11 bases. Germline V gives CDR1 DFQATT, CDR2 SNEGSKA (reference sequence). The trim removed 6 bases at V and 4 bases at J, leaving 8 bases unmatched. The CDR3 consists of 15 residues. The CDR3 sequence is CSARTLAGGYNEQFF. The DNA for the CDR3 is TGCAGTGCCCGAACATTAGCGGGGGGGTACAATGAGCAGTTCTTC.

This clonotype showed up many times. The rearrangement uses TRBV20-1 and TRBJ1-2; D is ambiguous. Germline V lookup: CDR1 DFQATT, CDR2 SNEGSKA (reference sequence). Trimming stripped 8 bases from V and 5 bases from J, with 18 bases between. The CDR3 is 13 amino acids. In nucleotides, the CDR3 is TGCAGTACCTTCTTAGACGGGGTTTATGGCTACACCTTC. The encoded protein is CSTFLDGVYGYTF.

CDR3 sequence (DNA): TGTGCCAGCAGCTTCGTCCGGGGGCGCACAGATACGCAGTATTTT. Amino acids: CASSFVRGRTDTQYF. The J gene is TRBJ2-3, the V gene TRBV7-2, with D possibly called TRBD1 or TRBD2 (6 bases each). The CDR3 loop spans 15 amino acids. Germline V gene data show CDR1 as SGHTA and CDR2 as FQGNSA. Trimming took off 3 bases at V and 1 base at J, with 11 bases between the two ends. The full variable domain, rest sourced from reference TRBV7-2 and TRBJ2-3, is GAGVSQSPSNKVTEKGKDVELRCDPISGHTALYWYRQSLGQGLEFLIYFQGNSAPDKSGLPSDRFSAERTGGSVSTLTIQRTQQEDSAVYLCASSFVRGRTDTQYFGPGTRLTVL.

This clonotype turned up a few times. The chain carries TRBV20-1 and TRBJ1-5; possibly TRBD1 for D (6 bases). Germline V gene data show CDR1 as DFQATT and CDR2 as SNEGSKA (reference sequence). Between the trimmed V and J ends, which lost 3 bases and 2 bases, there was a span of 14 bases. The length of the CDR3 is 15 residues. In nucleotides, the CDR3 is TGCAGTGCTAGGGAACAGGGTAGTGGCAATCAGCCCCAGCATTTT. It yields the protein CSAREQGSGNQPQHF.

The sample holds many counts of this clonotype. CDR3: CASRTGLGAPDEKLFF. Here the CDR3 DNA reads TGTGCCAGCAGAACCGGACTCGGCGCCCCGGATGAAAAACTGTTTTTT. V is TRBV11-2 and J is TRBJ1-4; D remains ambiguous. CDR1 is SGHAT, CDR2 FQNNGV, per germline. Trimming pared 6 bases from V and 6 bases from J, leaving 20 bases between. CDR3 size: 16 residues.

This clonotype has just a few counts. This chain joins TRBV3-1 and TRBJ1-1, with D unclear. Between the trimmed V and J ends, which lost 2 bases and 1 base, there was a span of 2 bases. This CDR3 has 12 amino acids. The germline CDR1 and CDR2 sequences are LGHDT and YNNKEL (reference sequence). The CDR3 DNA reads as TGTGCCAGCAGCCAAACGAACACTGAAGCTTTCTTT. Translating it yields CASSQTNTEAFF. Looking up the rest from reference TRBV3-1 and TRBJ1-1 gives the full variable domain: DTAVSQTPKYLVTQMGNDKSIKCEQNLGHDTMYWYKQDSKKFLKIMFSYNNKELIINETVPNRFSPKSPDKAHLNLHINSLELGDSAVYFCASSQTNTEAFFGQGTRLTVV.

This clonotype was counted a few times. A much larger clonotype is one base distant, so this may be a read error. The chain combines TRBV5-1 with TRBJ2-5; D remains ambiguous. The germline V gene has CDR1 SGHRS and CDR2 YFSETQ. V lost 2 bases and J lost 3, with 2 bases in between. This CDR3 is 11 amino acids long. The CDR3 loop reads CASSFEETQYF. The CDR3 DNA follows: TGCGCCAGCAGCTTCGAAGAGACCCAGTACTTC.

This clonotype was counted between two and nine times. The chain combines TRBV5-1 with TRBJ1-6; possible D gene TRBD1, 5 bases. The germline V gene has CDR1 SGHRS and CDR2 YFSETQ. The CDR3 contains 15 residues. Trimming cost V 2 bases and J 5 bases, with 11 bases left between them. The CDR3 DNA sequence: TGCGCCAGCAGCTTAGATGGACACAATAATTCACCCCTCCACTTT. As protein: CASSLDGHNNSPLHF.

CDR3 in amino acids: CAWTHPGTGRTMNTEAFF. CDR3 DNA: TGTGCCTGGACCCACCCCGGGACAGGGAGGACCATGAACACTGAAGCTTTCTTT. The chain uses TRBV30 and TRBJ1-1, with 9 bases aligning to TRBD1. Germline assignment: CDR1 GTSNPN and CDR2 SVGIG (reference sequence). The CDR3 contains 18 residues. J gave up 0 bases and V 4 bases, and 15 bases lay outside the gene matches.

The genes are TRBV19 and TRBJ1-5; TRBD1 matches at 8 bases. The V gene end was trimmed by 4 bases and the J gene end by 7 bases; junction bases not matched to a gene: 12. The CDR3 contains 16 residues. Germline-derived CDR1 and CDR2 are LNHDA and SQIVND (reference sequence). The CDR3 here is CASSTITGQGGQPQHF. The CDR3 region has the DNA TGTGCCAGTAGTACCATCACAGGACAGGGCGGGCAGCCCCAGCATTTT.

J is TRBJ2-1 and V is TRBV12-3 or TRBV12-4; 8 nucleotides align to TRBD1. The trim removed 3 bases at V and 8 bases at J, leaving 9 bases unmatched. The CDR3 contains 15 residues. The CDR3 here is CASSLRTGKVHEQFF. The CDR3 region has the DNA TGTGCCAGCAGTTTGAGGACAGGGAAGGTCCATGAGCAGTTCTTC.

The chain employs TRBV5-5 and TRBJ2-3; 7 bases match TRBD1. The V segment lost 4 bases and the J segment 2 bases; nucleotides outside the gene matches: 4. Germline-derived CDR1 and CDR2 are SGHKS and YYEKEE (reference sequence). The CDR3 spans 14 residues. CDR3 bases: TGTGCCAGCAGCCCGGGACAGACCACAGATACGCAGTATTTT. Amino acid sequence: CASSPGQTTDTQYF.

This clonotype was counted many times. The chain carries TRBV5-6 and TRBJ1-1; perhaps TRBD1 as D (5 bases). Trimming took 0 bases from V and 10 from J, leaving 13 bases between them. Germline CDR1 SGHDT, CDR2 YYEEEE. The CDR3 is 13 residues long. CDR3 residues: CASSLAGAVRAFF. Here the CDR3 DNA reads TGTGCCAGCAGCTTGGCCGGGGCGGTCCGAGCTTTCTTT.

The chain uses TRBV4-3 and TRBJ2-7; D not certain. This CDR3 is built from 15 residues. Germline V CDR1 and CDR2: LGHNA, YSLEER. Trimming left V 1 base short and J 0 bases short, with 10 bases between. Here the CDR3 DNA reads TGCGCCAGCAGCCAAGTAAACGGGCGCTCCTACGAGCAGTACTTC. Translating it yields CASSQVNGRSYEQYF.

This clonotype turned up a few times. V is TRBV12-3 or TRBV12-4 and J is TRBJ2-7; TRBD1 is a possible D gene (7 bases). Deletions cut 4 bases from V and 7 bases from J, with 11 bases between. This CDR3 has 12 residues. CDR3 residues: CASSSPGGEQYF. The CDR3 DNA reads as TGTGCCAGCAGTTCACCAGGGGGGGAGCAGTACTTC.